These 19 T cell receptor beta chains were all obtained from the same sample, sequenced in a study of T cells of healthy individuals. TCRdb used MiXCR to reprocess the 5' RACE reads, holding one entry per CDR3 protein. The sample lists more than 85,000 distinct CDR3 sequences; approximately 18% were seen once. Receptor source: a human donor in good health.

The rearrangement uses TRBV5-6 and TRBJ1-5; D is perhaps TRBD1 (5 bases). Germline V lookup: CDR1 SGHDT, CDR2 YYEEEE. Trimming removed 4 bases from V and 7 bases from J, with 21 bases in between. The CDR3 covers 16 residues. Here the CDR3 reads CASSVGSQVQFQPQHF. The CDR3 DNA follows: TGTGCCAGCAGCGTGGGATCACAGGTTCAGTTCCAGCCCCAGCATTTT.

The V call is TRBV7-2, the J call TRBJ1-1; 7 nucleotides line up with TRBD1. This CDR3 is built from 16 residues. The germline V gene encodes CDR1 SGHTA and CDR2 FQGNSA. V gave up 3 bases and J gave up 7 bases; unmatched junction bases: 14. CDR3 DNA: TGTGCCAGCAGCTTTCGGCGAACAGGGGCTCCTGGTGAAGCTTTCTTT. Protein: CASSFRRTGAPGEAFF.

At least ten counts were recorded for this clonotype. The chain has TRBV29-1 and TRBJ2-3, with TRBD2 matching over 8 bases. Germline V gene lookup returns CDR1 SQVTM and CDR2 ANQGSEA. V dropped 6 bases and J dropped 5; count of bases not matched to a gene: 13. The CDR3 contains 15 residues. CDR3 sequence reads: CSVDGQGGRIDTQYF. The CDR3 region has the DNA TGCAGCGTAGATGGTCAGGGCGGGAGGATAGATACGCAGTATTTT.

In this sample, this clonotype turned up many times. The chain has TRBV4-3 and TRBJ1-4, with D possibly TRBD1 on 6 matching bases. This CDR3 is built from 14 residues. Germline CDR1 LGHNA, CDR2 YSLEER. V gave up 1 base and J gave up 8 bases, with 11 bases separating them. The CDR3 region is CASSQAGAGEKLFF. Here the CDR3 DNA reads TGCGCCAGCAGCCAAGCAGGGGCAGGGGAAAAACTGTTTTTT.

This clonotype was counted ten times or more. The rearrangement uses TRBV7-8 and TRBJ1-5; D gene ambiguous. The CDR3 length is 14 residues. Looked up from germline, CDR1 is SGHVS and CDR2 is FQNEAQ. Trimming removed 5 bases at V and 1 base at J, with 9 bases between. CDR3 region: CASSREGSNQPQHF. As DNA, the CDR3 is TGTGCCAGCAGCCGAGAGGGCAGCAATCAGCCCCAGCATTTT.

The gene calls are TRBV7-8 and TRBJ1-5; 11 bases are a match to TRBD1. This CDR3 is 15 amino acids long. The V segment lost 6 bases and the J segment 6 bases; nucleotides outside the gene matches: 7. Germline V gives CDR1 SGHVS, CDR2 FQNEAQ. The CDR3: CASRPGTGGIQPQHF. In DNA, the CDR3 is TGTGCCAGCAGACCCGGGACAGGGGGTATTCAGCCCCAGCATTTT.

V is TRBV20-1 and J is TRBJ2-5; TRBD2 agrees at 9 bases. The CDR3 has 11 residues. CDR1 is DFQATT, CDR2 SNEGSKA, per germline (reference sequence). CDR3: CKTSGQETQYF. CDR3 sequence (DNA): TGCAAGACTAGCGGCCAAGAGACCCAGTACTTC.

This clonotype showed up just a few times. The gene calls are TRBV7-9 and TRBJ2-3; maybe TRBD1 (5 bases). The germline V gene encodes CDR1 SEHNR and CDR2 FQNEAQ (reference sequence). Trimming shortened V by 5 bases and J by 4 bases, and 16 bases separated the two germline ends. The length of the CDR3 is 15 residues. DNA for the CDR3: TGTGCCAGCAGCCAAAGGGGCAGATCTTCAGATACGCAGTATTTT. Amino acids: CASSQRGRSSDTQYF.

The V call is TRBV6-1, the J call TRBJ1-2, with D possibly being TRBD1 (5 bases). CDR1 is MNHNS, CDR2 SASEGT, per germline. The CDR3 is 13 amino acids. Trimming took off 3 bases at V and 9 bases at J, with 14 bases between the two ends. CDR3 nucleotides: TGTGCCAGCAGTGACCGGGCAGGGTTGAGCTACACCTTC. Translated: CASSDRAGLSYTF.

The V gene is TRBV6-2 or TRBV6-3, the J gene TRBJ2-3, with 12 bases identical to TRBD2. V shed 2 bases and J 4 bases; nucleotides not matched to a gene: 1. In germline, CDR1 is MNHEY, CDR2 SVGEGT. The CDR3 consists of 15 residues. The CDR3 region has the DNA TGTGCCAGCAGTTACAGACTAGCGGGGGCAGATACGCAGTATTTT. It codes for CASSYRLAGADTQYF.

This clonotype was counted between two and nine times. The chain is built from TRBV20-1 and TRBJ2-7; 11 nucleotides line up with TRBD2. The ends lost 0 bases at V and 6 bases at J; junction bases unmatched: 7. Germline V gene sequence: CDR1 DFQATT, CDR2 SNEGSKA (reference sequence). CDR3 length: 15 amino acids. The CDR3 nucleotides are TGCAGTGCTAGAGACATAGCGGGAGGGCAAGGCGAGCAGTACTTC. It codes for CSARDIAGGQGEQYF.

The sample holds many counts of this clonotype. The V and J genes are TRBV29-1 and TRBJ1-1; D remains ambiguous. Germline V lookup: CDR1 SQVTM, CDR2 ANQGSEA. CDR3 size: 11 residues. Trimming removed 5 bases at V and 0 bases at J, with 4 bases between. The CDR3 DNA reads as TGCAGCGTTACAATGAACACTGAAGCTTTCTTT. Translating gives CSVTMNTEAFF.

About this clonotype itself: A clone one base away is much larger, so this may be a read error. The CDR3 region has the DNA TGTGCCAGCACCAGGACTAGCGGGTCCGGGGAGCTGTTTTTT. It yields the protein CASTRTSGSGELFF. The chain has TRBV6-2 or TRBV6-3 and TRBJ2-2; 11 nucleotides line up with TRBD2. CDR3 length equals 14 residues. Germline values: CDR1 MNHEY, CDR2 SVGEGT. The junction had 4 bases not matched to a gene; V was cut back by 7 bases and J by 6 bases.

This rearrangement joins TRBV6-2 or TRBV6-3 to TRBJ2-7; weak D call: TRBD1 (5 bases). V was cut by 6 bases and J by 0 bases, with 12 bases left in between. This CDR3 has 14 residues. Germline V lookup: CDR1 MNHEY, CDR2 SVGEGT. The CDR3 protein is CASRRQLLSYEQYF. CDR3 DNA: TGTGCCAGCAGAAGACAGCTACTCTCCTACGAGCAGTACTTC.

This clonotype appeared a few times. The chain recombines TRBV20-1 with TRBJ1-1; TRBD1 is a possible D gene (5 bases). This CDR3 is 15 amino acids long. The V end was cut by 0 bases, the J end by 5 bases, with 16 bases between. Germline V lookup: CDR1 DFQATT, CDR2 SNEGSKA (reference sequence). The CDR3 nucleotides read TGCAGTGCTAGAGATCAGGCCGGGGGTCAAACTGAAGCTTTCTTT. This encodes CSARDQAGGQTEAFF.

Many counts were recorded for this clonotype. The genes are TRBV27 and TRBJ1-2; D is perhaps TRBD1 (6 bases). Germline V gene data show CDR1 as MNHEY and CDR2 as SMNVEV (reference sequence). The CDR3 sequence is 13 residues long. Deletions cut 7 bases from V and 8 bases from J, with 17 bases between. CDR3 in DNA: TGTGCCAGCACCAATCCCGGGGGCGACGGCTACACCTTC. This codes for CASTNPGGDGYTF.

CDR3 protein: CASSLRGGNSPLHF. The CDR3 nucleotides read TGTGCCAGCAGCTTAAGGGGTGGTAATTCACCCCTCCACTTT. V gene TRBV7-2 combines with J gene TRBJ1-6; weak D call: TRBD1 (5 bases). This CDR3 has 14 amino acids. V lost 2 bases, J lost 6 bases, and 8 bases lay in between. CDR1 SGHTA and CDR2 FQGNSA come from the germline V gene.

In this sample, this clonotype turned up many times. The J gene is TRBJ1-1, the V gene TRBV5-5, with 10 bases that match TRBD1. Germline CDR1 and CDR2: SGHKS and YYEKEE (reference sequence). The trim removed 3 bases at V and 4 bases at J, leaving 6 bases unmatched. This CDR3 comprises 15 residues. CDR3 residues: CASSSTGGYVTEAFF. DNA of the CDR3: TGTGCCAGCAGCTCGACAGGGGGCTACGTCACTGAAGCTTTCTTT. Combining the CDR3 with reference TRBV5-5 and TRBJ1-1 gives the whole variable domain DAGVTQSPTHLIKTRGQQVTLRCSPISGHKSVSWYQQVLGQGPQFIFQYYEKEERGRGNFPDRFSARQFPNYSSELNVNALLLGDSALYLCASSSTGGYVTEAFFGQGTRLTVV.

The sample holds a few counts of this clonotype. The gene calls are TRBV10-3 and TRBJ1-1; D not certain. Per germline, CDR1 ENHRY and CDR2 SYGVKD. Deletions cut 5 bases from V and 5 bases from J, with 12 bases between. This CDR3 is built from 13 residues. Here the CDR3 reads CAISSGMGTEAFF. The CDR3 bases are TGTGCCATCAGTTCGGGGATGGGGACTGAAGCTTTCTTT.